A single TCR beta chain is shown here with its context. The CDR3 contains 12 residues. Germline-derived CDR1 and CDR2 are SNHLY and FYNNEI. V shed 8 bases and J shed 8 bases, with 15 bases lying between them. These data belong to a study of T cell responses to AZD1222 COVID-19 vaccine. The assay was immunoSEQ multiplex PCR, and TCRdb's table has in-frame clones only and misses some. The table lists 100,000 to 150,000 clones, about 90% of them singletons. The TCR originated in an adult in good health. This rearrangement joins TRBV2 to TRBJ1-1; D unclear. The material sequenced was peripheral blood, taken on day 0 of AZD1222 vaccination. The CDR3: CASDAEDFEAFF. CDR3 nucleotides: TGTGCCAGCGACGCCGAGGATTTCGAAGCTTTCTTT.